Presented here are 8 T cell receptor beta chains from one specimen sequenced in a study of blood T cell repertoires in COVID-19. Only in-frame clones appear in the TCRdb table, and some are missing; sequencing was by immunoSEQ multiplex PCR. The repertoire consists of 140,000 or so clones, with roughly 84% occurring once and the leading ten covering roughly 4.9%. Sequencing was carried out using peripheral blood. The receptor source for this set is a human donor in a cohort sampled during active COVID-19.

V usage is TRBV11-2 and J usage is TRBJ1-1; 9 bases are shared with TRBD1. After removal of 2 bases from V and 1 base from J, the junction contained 14 bases not matched to a gene. The germline CDR1 and CDR2 sequences are SGHAT and FQNNGV. CDR3 length: 19 residues. CDR3 DNA: TGTGCCAGCAGCTTACCCCGAGGTCCACAGGGGGCCAGGAACACTGAAGCTTTCTTT. It specifies CASSLPRGPQGARNTEAFF.

The V gene is TRBV19, the J gene TRBJ2-3, with 8 bases identical to TRBD2. J was trimmed by 2 bases and V by 3 bases; bases with no gene match: 4. This CDR3 is 15 amino acids long. Per the germline V gene, CDR1 is LNHDA and CDR2 is SQIVND (reference sequence). The CDR3 spells CASSMPAGDTDTQYF. In DNA form, the CDR3 reads TGTGCCAGTAGTATGCCAGCGGGAGACACAGATACGCAGTATTTT. Drawing the rest from reference TRBV19 and TRBJ2-3, the complete variable domain is DGGITQSPKYLFRKEGQNVTLSCEQNLNHDAMYWYRQDPGQGLRLIYYSQIVNDFQKGDIAEGYSVSREKKESFPLTVTSAQKNPTAFYLCASSMPAGDTDTQYFGPGTRLTVL.

The V call is TRBV7-2, the J call TRBJ1-5; D call uncertain. Deletions cut 7 bases from V and 3 bases from J, with 16 bases between. Germline V gene data show CDR1 as SGHTA and CDR2 as FQGNSA. The CDR3 has 15 amino acids. Here the CDR3 DNA reads TGTGCCAGCACCCTTAACGGCGCGGACAATCAGCCCCAGCATTTT. Amino acid sequence: CASTLNGADNQPQHF.

The chain uses TRBV6-1 and TRBJ2-3; 15 positions match TRBD2. The CDR3 is 16 amino acids. CDR1 is MNHNS, CDR2 SASEGT, per germline. After removal of 4 bases from V and 5 bases from J, the junction contained 4 bases not matched to a gene. For the CDR3, the DNA is TGTGCCAGCAGTGGTGGACTAGCGGGGGGGCGAGATACGCAGTATTTT. Protein: CASSGGLAGGRDTQYF.

The rearrangement uses TRBV5-4 and TRBJ2-5, with TRBD2 identical over 7 bases. The CDR3 is 14 residues long. Germline V gene sequence: CDR1 SGHNT, CDR2 YYREEE (reference sequence). J was trimmed by 5 bases and V by 0 bases; bases with no gene match: 4. The CDR3 region has the DNA TGTGCCAGCAGCTTGGAGCTAGCGGTGGAGACCCAGTACTTC. Its protein is CASSLELAVETQYF.

The DNA for the CDR3 is TGTGCCAGTAGTATACCCAGCGTCGGCACAGATACGCAGTATTTT. It codes for CASSIPSVGTDTQYF. The chain uses TRBV19 and TRBJ2-3, with no clear D. The V gene's germline CDR1 is LNHDA and CDR2 SQIVND (reference sequence). Trimming took 2 bases from V and 1 from J, leaving 10 bases between them. This CDR3 is 15 amino acids long.

The chain couples TRBV30 to TRBJ2-5, with D possibly TRBD2 on 6 matching bases. V was pared by 4 bases and J by 2 bases, with 8 bases between. The CDR3 contains 12 residues. Germline CDR1 reads GTSNPN; CDR2 reads SVGIG (reference sequence). CDR3 DNA: TGTGCCTGGAAAGGGAGGCAAGAGACCCAGTACTTC. Encoded protein: CAWKGRQETQYF.

This sequence joins TRBV28 and TRBJ1-5, with 8 bases aligning to TRBD1. V gave up 6 bases and J gave up 6 bases; unmatched junction bases: 7. Germline-derived CDR1 and CDR2 are MDHEN and SYDVKM. The CDR3 runs to 14 residues. The CDR3 DNA reads as TGTGCCAGCAGAGCGACAGGGGTGAGTCAGCCCCAGCATTTT. Translating gives CASRATGVSQPQHF.